One and the same sample provided the 2 T cell receptor beta chains below, sequenced in a study of siplizumab effects on memory and regulatory T cells. Profiled with immunoSEQ multiplex PCR; TCRdb holds only in-frame clones, not every one. The sample carries over 35,000 clones, 89% recorded once. Sequencing input: naive CD4+ T cells sorted from blood. The receptors derive from a human donor in good health.

This clone was recorded only once. The chain recombines TRBV15 with TRBJ2-3; D is ambiguous. Trimming stripped 0 bases from V and 2 bases from J, with 6 bases between. CDR1 and CDR2 from the germline V gene are LNHNV and YYDKDF (reference sequence). This CDR3 has 14 residues. The CDR3 here is CATSRDTATDTQYF. CDR3 bases: TGTGCCACCAGCAGAGATACAGCCACAGATACGCAGTATTTT. The variable domain in full, with the rest retrieved from reference TRBV15 and TRBJ2-3, is DAMVIQNPRYQVTQFGKPVTLSCSQTLNHNVMYWYQQKSSQAPKLLFHYYDKDFNNEADTPDNFQSRRPNTSFCFLDIRSPGLGDTAMYLCATSRDTATDTQYFGPGTRLTVL.

This clone was seen a handful of times. V and J are TRBV2 and TRBJ1-2; possibly TRBD1 for D (5 bases). From germline, CDR1 is SNHLY and CDR2 FYNNEI. With 6 bases removed from V and 5 bases from J, the gap between germline ends came to 13 bases. This CDR3 has 13 amino acids. Written as DNA, the CDR3 is TGTGCCAGCAGGCCCGGGACCGAATATGGCTACACCTTC. As protein: CASRPGTEYGYTF.